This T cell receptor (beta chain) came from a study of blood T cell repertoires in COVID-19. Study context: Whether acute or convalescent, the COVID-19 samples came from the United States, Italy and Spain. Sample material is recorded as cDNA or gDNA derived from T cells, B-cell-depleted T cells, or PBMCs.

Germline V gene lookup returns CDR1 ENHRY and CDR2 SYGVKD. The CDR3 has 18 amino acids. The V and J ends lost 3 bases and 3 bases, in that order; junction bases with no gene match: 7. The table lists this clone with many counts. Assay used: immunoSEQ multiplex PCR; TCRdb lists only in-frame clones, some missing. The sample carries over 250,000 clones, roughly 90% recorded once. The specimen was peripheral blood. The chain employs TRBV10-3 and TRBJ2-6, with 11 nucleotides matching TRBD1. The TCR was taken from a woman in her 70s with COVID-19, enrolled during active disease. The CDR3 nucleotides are TGTGCCATCAGTGAAAGGACAGGGGGCTCCCTTGGGGCCAACGTCCTGACTTTC. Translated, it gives CAISERTGGSLGANVLTF.